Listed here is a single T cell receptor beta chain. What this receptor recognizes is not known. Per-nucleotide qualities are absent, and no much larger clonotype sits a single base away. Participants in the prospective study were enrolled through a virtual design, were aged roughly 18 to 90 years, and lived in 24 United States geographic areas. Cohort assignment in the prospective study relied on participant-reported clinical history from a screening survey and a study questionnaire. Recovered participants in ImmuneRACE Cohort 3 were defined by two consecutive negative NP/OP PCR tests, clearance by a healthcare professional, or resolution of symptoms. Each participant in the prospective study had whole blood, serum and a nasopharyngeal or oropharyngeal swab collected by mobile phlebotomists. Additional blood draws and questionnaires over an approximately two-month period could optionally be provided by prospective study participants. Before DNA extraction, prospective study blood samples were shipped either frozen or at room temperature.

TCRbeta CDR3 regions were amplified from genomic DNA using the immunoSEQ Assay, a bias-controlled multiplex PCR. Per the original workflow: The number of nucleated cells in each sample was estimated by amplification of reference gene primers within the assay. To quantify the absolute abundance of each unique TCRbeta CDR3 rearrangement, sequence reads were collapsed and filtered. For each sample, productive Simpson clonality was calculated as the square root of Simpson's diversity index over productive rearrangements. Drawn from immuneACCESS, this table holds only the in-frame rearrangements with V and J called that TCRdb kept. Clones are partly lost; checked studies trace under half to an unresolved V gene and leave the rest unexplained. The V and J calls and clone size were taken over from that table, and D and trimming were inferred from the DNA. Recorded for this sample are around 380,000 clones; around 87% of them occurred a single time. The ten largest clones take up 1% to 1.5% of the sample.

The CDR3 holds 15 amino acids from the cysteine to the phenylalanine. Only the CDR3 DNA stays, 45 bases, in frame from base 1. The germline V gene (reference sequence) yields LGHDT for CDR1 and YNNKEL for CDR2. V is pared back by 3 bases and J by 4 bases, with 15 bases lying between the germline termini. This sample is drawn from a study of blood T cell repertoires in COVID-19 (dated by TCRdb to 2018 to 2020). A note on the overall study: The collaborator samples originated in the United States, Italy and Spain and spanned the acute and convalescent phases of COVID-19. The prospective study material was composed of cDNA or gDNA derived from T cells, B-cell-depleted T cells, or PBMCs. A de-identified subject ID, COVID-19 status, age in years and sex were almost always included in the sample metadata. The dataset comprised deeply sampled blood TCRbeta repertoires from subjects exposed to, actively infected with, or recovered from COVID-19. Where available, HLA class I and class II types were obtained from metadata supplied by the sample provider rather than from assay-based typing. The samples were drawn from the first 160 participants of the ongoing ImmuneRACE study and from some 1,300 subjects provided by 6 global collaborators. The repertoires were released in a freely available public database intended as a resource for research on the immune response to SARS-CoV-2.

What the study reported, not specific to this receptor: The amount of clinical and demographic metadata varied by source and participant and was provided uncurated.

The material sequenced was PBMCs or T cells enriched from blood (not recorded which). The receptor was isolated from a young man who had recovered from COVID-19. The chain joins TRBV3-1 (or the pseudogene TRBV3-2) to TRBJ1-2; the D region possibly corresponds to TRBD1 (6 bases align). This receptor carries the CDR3 CASSHPPTGFYGYTF. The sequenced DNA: TGTGCCAGCAGCCACCCCCCGACAGGTTTCTATGGCTACACCTTC.